Following are 16 T cell receptor beta chains from one sample sequenced in a study of blood T cells in healthy people across ages. A second 7 to 11 cycle PCR used barcoded and J-beta primers. TCRdb recomputed calls from the 5' RACE reads with MiXCR, one row per CDR3 protein. The repertoire has over 500,000 distinct CDR3 sequences, 25% to 35% of them found once; the top ten carry 3.6%. The sample was also linked to a second study, of T cells of mothers and their children.

Sequencing input: blood. These TCRs come from a boy aged 2-15 years in good health.

This clonotype was seen more than once but under ten times. The chain combines TRBV20-1 with TRBJ2-2; 7 bases match TRBD2. This CDR3 is 17 amino acids long. From germline, CDR1 is DFQATT and CDR2 SNEGSKA (reference sequence). V gave up 0 bases and J gave up 0 bases; unmatched junction bases: 7. The CDR3 nucleotides are TGCAGTGCTAGAGATGGGGCTGCGGGAGCGAACACCGGGGAGCTGTTTTTT. It specifies CSARDGAAGANTGELFF.

The chain uses TRBV7-2 and TRBJ2-3; 8 nucleotides agree with TRBD2. The CDR3 covers 14 residues. V lost 1 base to trimming and J lost 5 bases; unmatched junction nucleotides: 2. CDR1 is SGHTA, CDR2 FQGNSA, per germline. CDR3: CASSLVSGEDTQYF. CDR3 sequence (DNA): TGTGCCAGCAGCTTAGTTAGCGGGGAAGATACGCAGTATTTT.

The chain combines TRBV20-1 with TRBJ1-3; no clear D gene. Trimming cost V 0 bases and J 0 bases, with 9 bases left between them. CDR3 length: 15 amino acids. Germline V gives CDR1 DFQATT, CDR2 SNEGSKA (reference sequence). The CDR3 DNA follows: TGCAGTGCTAGAGATGAGAAGAGCTCTGGAAACACCATATATTTT. It codes for CSARDEKSSGNTIYF.

This chain connects TRBV12-5 to TRBJ1-3; D not resolved. V was pared by 0 bases and J by 4 bases, with 4 bases between. CDR1 LGHNT and CDR2 FRNRAP come from the germline V gene. The CDR3 loop spans 13 amino acids. The DNA for the CDR3 is TGTGCTAGTGGTTTGGTAGTGGGAAACACCATATATTTT. The encoded protein is CASGLVVGNTIYF.

DNA of the CDR3: TGTGCCAGCAGGGGGGCTCACCGGGACATTCAGTACTTC. Residues: CASRGAHRDIQYF. This chain uses TRBV2 with TRBJ2-4; tentative D call: TRBD1 (6 bases). Trimming removed 6 bases from V and 8 bases from J, with 14 bases in between. The CDR3 consists of 13 residues. The V gene's germline CDR1 is SNHLY and CDR2 FYNNEI.

This clonotype occurred a few times. The chain couples TRBV12-3 or TRBV12-4 to TRBJ2-3; TRBD1 or TRBD2 may be the D gene (7 bases each). V was shortened by 1 base and J by 1 base, with 15 bases between the two germline ends. The CDR3 is 17 residues long. In DNA, the CDR3 is TGTGCCAGCAGTTTAGGGGAGGGGGCGATCGGCACAGATACGCAGTATTTT. Its protein product is CASSLGEGAIGTDTQYF.

This clonotype was observed a few times. The chain has TRBV5-5 and TRBJ2-1; 8 positions match TRBD2. Germline CDR1 SGHKS, CDR2 YYEKEE (reference sequence). CDR3 size: 17 residues. The V segment lost 2 bases and the J segment 0 bases; nucleotides outside the gene matches: 7. In nucleotides, the CDR3 is TGTGCCAGCAGCTTTGAGCGGGGGTTCACCTCCTACAATGAGCAGTTCTTC. It is translated as CASSFERGFTSYNEQFF.

The chain joins TRBV2 to TRBJ2-7; 10 nucleotides match TRBD2. Germline CDR1 is SNHLY and CDR2 is FYNNEI. This CDR3 contains 13 residues. J lost 7 bases, V lost 8 bases, and 8 bases had no gene match. In DNA form, the CDR3 reads TGTGCCAGCGGGCTAGCGGGAGCTGGTGAGCAGTACTTC. Protein sequence: CASGLAGAGEQYF.

The chain couples TRBV4-2 to TRBJ1-2; tentatively, D is TRBD1 (6 bases). There are 16 residues in the CDR3. Trimming took off 0 bases at V and 5 bases at J, with 16 bases between the two ends. CDR1 and CDR2 from the germline V gene are LGHNA and YNFKEQ. CDR3: CASSQDPQGTRYGYTF. In DNA, the CDR3 is TGTGCCAGCAGCCAAGATCCACAGGGAACTCGGTATGGCTACACCTTC.

This clonotype has a handful of counts. V gene TRBV20-1 combines with J gene TRBJ2-7; 8 bases map to TRBD1. Germline-derived CDR1 and CDR2 are DFQATT and SNEGSKA (reference sequence). The CDR3 contains 13 residues. The ends lost 3 bases at V and 2 bases at J; junction bases unmatched: 3. The CDR3 reads CSASLDRAYEQYF. CDR3 sequence (DNA): TGCAGTGCTAGCCTGGACAGGGCCTACGAGCAGTACTTC.

This clonotype has a handful of counts. The chain couples TRBV6-5 to TRBJ2-1, with TRBD2 matching over 13 bases. CDR1 and CDR2 from the germline V gene are MNHEY and SVGAGI. CDR3 size: 15 residues. The V segment lost 4 bases and the J segment 8 bases; nucleotides outside the gene matches: 5. The chain's CDR3 is CASSSGTSGIYEQFF. Here the CDR3 DNA reads TGTGCCAGCAGTTCCGGGACTAGCGGGATCTATGAGCAGTTCTTC.

The chain couples TRBV15 to TRBJ2-5; 8 bases are a match to TRBD2. The CDR3 runs 15 residues. Unmatched junction bases numbered 9, after V lost 8 bases and J lost 1 base. Per the germline V gene, CDR1 is LNHNV and CDR2 is YYDKDF (reference sequence). The CDR3 loop reads CATLLAEGRQETQYF. For the CDR3, the DNA is TGTGCCACCTTACTAGCGGAGGGGCGCCAAGAGACCCAGTACTTC.

The rearrangement links TRBV9 to TRBJ2-7; perhaps D is TRBD1 or TRBD2 (5 bases each). Germline CDR1 and CDR2: SGDLS and YYNGEE. The CDR3 has 15 residues. V lost 0 bases and J lost 0, with 10 bases in between. The CDR3 loop reads CASSVAGTNSYEQYF. The CDR3 DNA reads as TGTGCCAGCAGCGTAGCAGGGACCAACTCCTACGAGCAGTACTTC.

This clonotype appeared a few times. This chain connects TRBV7-9 to TRBJ2-3, with D unclear. From germline, CDR1 is SEHNR and CDR2 FQNEAQ (reference sequence). The length of the CDR3 is 12 residues. The germline V and J ends were trimmed by 4 bases and 4 bases, with 6 bases remaining between them. The CDR3 is CASSSGADTQYF. In DNA form, the CDR3 reads TGTGCCAGCAGCTCGGGTGCAGATACGCAGTATTTT.

The chain recombines TRBV30 with TRBJ2-3; weak D call: TRBD2 (6 bases). Germline V gives CDR1 GTSNPN, CDR2 SVGIG (reference sequence). This CDR3 spans 15 amino acids. Trimming took off 1 base at V and 4 bases at J, with 15 bases between the two ends. CDR3 DNA: TGTGCCTGGAGTGGAGGAGGGAGTACTCCAGATACGCAGTATTTT. Translating gives CAWSGGGSTPDTQYF.

This clonotype came up a few times. V usage is TRBV2 and J usage is TRBJ2-5; a weak D match, TRBD2 (6 bases). Per germline, CDR1 SNHLY and CDR2 FYNNEI. V shed 8 bases and J shed 4 bases, with 11 bases lying between them. The CDR3 has 12 residues. The CDR3 bases are TGTGCCAGCGAGGAGGGATCAGAGACCCAGTACTTC. Amino acids: CASEEGSETQYF.